This T cell receptor (beta chain) was retrieved from a study of blood T cell repertoires in COVID-19. Study-level information: In each case, the material was cDNA or gDNA derived from T cells, B-cell-depleted T cells, or PBMCs.

Original methodology: Counts of nucleated cells, estimated from reference gene primer amplification, were obtained. Some clones are missing from TCRdb's copy, which holds only in-frame ones; the method was immunoSEQ multiplex PCR. V and J calls and clone size are given by that table; D and trimming were obtained from the DNA. The sample gives around 72,000 clones, approximately 91% of which show up once; about 27% is in the top ten. Trimming pared 0 bases from V and 7 bases from J, leaving 14 bases between. The CDR3 is 15 amino acids. Per the germline V gene, CDR1 is SGHRS and CDR2 is YFSETQ. The J gene is TRBJ1-5, the V gene TRBV5-1; TRBD1 is a possible D gene (5 bases). Sequencing was carried out using peripheral blood. The receptor's source is a man aged 50-59 years with acute or convalescent COVID-19. CDR3 DNA: TGCGCCAGCAGCTTGGAGGGGACGGGGGGACAGCCCCAGCATTTT. Translation gives CASSLEGTGGQPQHF.